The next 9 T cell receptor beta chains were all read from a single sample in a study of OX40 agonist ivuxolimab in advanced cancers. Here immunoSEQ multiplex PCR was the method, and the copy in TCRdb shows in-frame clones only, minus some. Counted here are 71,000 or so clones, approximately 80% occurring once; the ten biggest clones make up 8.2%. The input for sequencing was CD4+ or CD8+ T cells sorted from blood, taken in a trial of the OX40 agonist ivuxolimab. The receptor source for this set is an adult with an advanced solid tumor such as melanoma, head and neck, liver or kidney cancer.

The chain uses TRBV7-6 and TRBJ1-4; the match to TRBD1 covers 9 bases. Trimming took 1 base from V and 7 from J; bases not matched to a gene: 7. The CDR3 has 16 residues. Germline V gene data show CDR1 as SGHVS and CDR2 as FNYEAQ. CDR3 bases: TGTGCCAGCAGCTTAGGGAACAGGGGGCTGAGTGAAAAACTGTTTTTT. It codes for CASSLGNRGLSEKLFF.

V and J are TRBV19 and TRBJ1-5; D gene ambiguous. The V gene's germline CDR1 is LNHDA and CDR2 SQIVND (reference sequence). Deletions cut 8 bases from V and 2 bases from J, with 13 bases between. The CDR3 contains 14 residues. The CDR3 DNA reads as TGTGCCAGTGCCCCCTGGGAAGGCAATCAGCCCCAGCATTTT. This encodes CASAPWEGNQPQHF.

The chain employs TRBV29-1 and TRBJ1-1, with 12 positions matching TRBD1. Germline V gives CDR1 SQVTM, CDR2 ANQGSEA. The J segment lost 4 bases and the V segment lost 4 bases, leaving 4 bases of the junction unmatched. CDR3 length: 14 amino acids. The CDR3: CSVGGTGGVTEAFF. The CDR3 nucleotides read TGCAGCGTTGGCGGGACAGGGGGCGTCACTGAAGCTTTCTTT. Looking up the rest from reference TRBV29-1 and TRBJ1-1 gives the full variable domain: SAVISQKPSRDICQRGTSLTIQCQVDSQVTMMFWYRQQPGQSLTLIATANQGSEATYESGFVIDKFPISRPNLTFSTLTVSNMSPEDSSIYLCSVGGTGGVTEAFFGQGTRLTVV.

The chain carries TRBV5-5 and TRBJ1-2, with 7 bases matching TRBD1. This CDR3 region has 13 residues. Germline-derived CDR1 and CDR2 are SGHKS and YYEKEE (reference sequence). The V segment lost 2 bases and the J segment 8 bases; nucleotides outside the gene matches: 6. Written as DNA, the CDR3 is TGTGCCAGCAGCTTCGGAGGGGGCGCGGGCTACACCTTC. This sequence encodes CASSFGGGAGYTF.

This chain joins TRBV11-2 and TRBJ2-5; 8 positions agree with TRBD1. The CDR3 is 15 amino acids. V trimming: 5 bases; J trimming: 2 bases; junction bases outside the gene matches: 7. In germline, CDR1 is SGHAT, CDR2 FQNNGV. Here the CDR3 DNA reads TGTGCCAGCAGCCCGGACAGGGTCAGACAAGAGACCCAGTACTTC. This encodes CASSPDRVRQETQYF.

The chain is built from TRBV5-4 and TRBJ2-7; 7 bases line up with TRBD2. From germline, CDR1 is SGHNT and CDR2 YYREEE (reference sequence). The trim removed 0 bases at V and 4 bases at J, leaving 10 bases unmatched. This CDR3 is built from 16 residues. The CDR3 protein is CASSLGGRAVGYEQYV. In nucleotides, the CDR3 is TGTGCCAGCAGCTTGGGGGGGAGGGCCGTTGGGTACGAGCAGTACGTC.

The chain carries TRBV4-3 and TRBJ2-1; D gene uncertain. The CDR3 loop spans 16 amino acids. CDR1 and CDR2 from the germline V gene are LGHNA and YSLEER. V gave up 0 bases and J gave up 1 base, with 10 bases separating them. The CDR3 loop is CASSQDLDFSYNEQFF. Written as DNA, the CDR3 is TGCGCCAGCAGCCAAGATTTGGATTTTTCCTACAATGAGCAGTTCTTC.

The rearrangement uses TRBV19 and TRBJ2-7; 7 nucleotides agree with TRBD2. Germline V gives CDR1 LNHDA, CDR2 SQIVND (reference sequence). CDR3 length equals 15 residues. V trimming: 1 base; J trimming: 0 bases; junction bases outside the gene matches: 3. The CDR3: CASSIAGGSSYEQYF. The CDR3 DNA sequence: TGTGCCAGTAGTATAGCGGGAGGAAGCTCCTACGAGCAGTACTTC.

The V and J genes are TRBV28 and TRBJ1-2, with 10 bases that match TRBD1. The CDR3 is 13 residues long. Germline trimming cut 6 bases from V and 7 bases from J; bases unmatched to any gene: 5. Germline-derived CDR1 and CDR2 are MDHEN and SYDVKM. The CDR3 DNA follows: TGTGCCAGCAGACTCGGGACAGGGGTTGGCTACACCTTC. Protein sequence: CASRLGTGVGYTF.